This paragraph reports one TCR beta chain. The data are from a study of control samples from healthy donors and cancer patients. With 5 bases clipped from V and 0 bases from J, the junction kept 7 bases outside the gene matches. Germline V gene sequence: CDR1 MNHEY, CDR2 SVGAGI. The CDR3 length is 15 residues. Using immunoSEQ multiplex PCR, the repertoire was profiled, and TCRdb retains in-frame clones only, with some absent. The repertoire includes roughly 80,000 clones, nearly 90% of them detected once, and 5% to 7% sits in the top ten. Sequenced sample: blood. The chain combines TRBV6-5 with TRBJ2-7; 7 positions match TRBD2. This receptor was obtained from a woman aged 45-65 years in good health. In DNA form, the CDR3 reads TGTGCCAGCAGTAAAAGGCGGGAGAGCTCCTACGAGCAGTACTTC. It translates to CASSKRRESSYEQYF.